The sample holds one count of the clone carrying this T cell receptor (beta chain). What it binds is unknown. These data come from a study of PD-1 blockade in classical Hodgkin lymphoma. Turning to the study itself: Patients were infused with nivolumab 3 mg/kg every 2 weeks. Regarding the study as a whole: Baseline TCR diversity was reportedly lower in newly diagnosed patients than in healthy donors. It was reported as lower still in relapsed/refractory patients. Reasons behind the repertoire differences stay unclear, perhaps disease activity or earlier therapy.

Time point meaning: cycle 4 day 1 (C4D1), after less than seven weeks of nivolumab. Each and every patient relapsed after autologous stem cell transplantation, and patients got differing brentuximab vedotin exposure. Data came from immunoSEQ multiplex PCR; TCRdb stores just in-frame clones and leaves some out. The table lists around 30,000 clones, 65% to 80% of them singletons. This TCR was sampled from a human donor with classical Hodgkin lymphoma. This specimen consisted of peripheral blood mononuclear cells (PBMCs), obtained before the fourth cycle of nivolumab.

In DNA, the CDR3 is TGTGCCAGCAAGGTCAGGGGTAGAACCCGAAAGGGCGCTGAAGCTTTCTTT. It is translated as CASKVRGRTRKGAEAFF. The rearrangement links TRBV2 to TRBJ1-1; D possibly corresponds to TRBD1 (6 bases). V was cut by 7 bases and J by 6 bases, with 27 bases left in between. Germline V lookup: CDR1 SNHLY, CDR2 FYNNEI. The CDR3 has 17 residues.